The clone carrying this T cell receptor beta chain was seen repeatedly, ten times or more. Its antigen is undetermined. The sample belongs to a study of T cell repertoires in cytomegalovirus infection. Looking at the study overall: Public TCR beta signatures marked donors with CMV infection and the matching HLA. Study findings and constraints: Cumulated frequencies of public TCR beta families served to identify carriers of CMV plus the relevant HLA. There were HLA-C-restricted CMV-specific TCR beta clonotypes dominating the ex vivo response.

V lost 1 base, J lost 2 bases, and 9 bases lay in between. Germline-derived CDR1 and CDR2 are LNHNV and YYDKDF (reference sequence). The CDR3 is 14 residues long. Each CDR3 protein is one row after TCRdb ran MiXCR on the reads. Of 450,000 to 600,000 distinct CDR3 sequences listed, around 11% are singletons. The receptor was isolated from a human donor in good health (CMV status not recorded). Some clones in this sample may be carry-over from other donors' samples. The sample taken for sequencing was PBMCs. This chain links TRBV15 with TRBJ2-7; the D gene is possibly TRBD2 (6 bases). The CDR3 is CATSRVGRTYEQYF. CDR3 DNA sequence: TGTGCCACCAGCAGAGTAGGGAGGACCTACGAGCAGTACTTC.